This TCR beta chain came from a study of cytotoxic CD8 clonotypes in ibrutinib-treated CLL. Libraries were prepared by immunoSEQ multiplex PCR; TCRdb keeps only in-frame clonotypes and omits some of them. This sample has 200,000 to 250,000 clones, with roughly three quarters found just once. Germline-derived CDR1 and CDR2 are MDHEN and SYDVKM. There are 13 residues in the CDR3. The V gene lost 7 bases and the J gene lost 5 bases, with 12 bases spanning the gap. This chain joins TRBV28 and TRBJ1-5; possibly TRBD1 for D (6 bases). This receptor was identified in a human donor with chronic lymphocytic leukemia. The sequencing used PBMCs, collected after 12 months of ibrutinib treatment. This CDR3 is CASKRTDYQPQHF. CDR3 DNA: TGTGCCAGCAAAAGGACAGACTATCAGCCCCAGCATTTT.